The rows below give T cell receptor beta chains drawn from one sample of a study of tumor-infiltrating lymphocytes in oesophageal squamous cell carcinoma. TCRdb recomputed calls from the PCR reads with MiXCR, one row per CDR3 protein. In the table there are 15,000 or so distinct CDR3 sequences, 50% to 60% of which are singletons. The specimen sequenced was esophageal tumor tissue. The receptors shown here come from a female donor with esophageal squamous cell carcinoma. Each CDR3 is given with its conserved first and last residue. D genes are given only for firm matches. Clone size, where shown, is once, few, many, or a class for clones that have expanded.

size	length	D	V	J	DNA	CDR3
many	14	.	TRBV4-1	TRBJ1-1	TGCGCCAGCAGCCGTCAGAGGGGGGACACTGAAGCTTTCTTT	CASSRQRGDTEAFF
few	16	TRBD1	TRBV28	TRBJ1-4	TGTGCCAGCCGAGGAGGGACAGGGGATTTTCAAGAAAAACTGTTTTTT	CASRGGTGDFQEKLFF
.	13	.	TRBV7-8	TRBJ2-7	TGTGCCAGCAGCCGCTTTGGGGTTTACGAGCAGTACTTC	CASSRFGVYEQYF
.	15	TRBD2	TRBV12-3/TRBV12-4	TRBJ2-5	TGTGCCAGCAATTTAGCGGGACCAGGGGCAGAGACCCAGTACTTC	CASNLAGPGAETQYF
few	14	.	TRBV20-1	TRBJ2-7	TGCAGTGCTAGATCCCGGGAGAGGGCCTACGAGCAGTACTTC	CSARSRERAYEQYF
once	14	.	TRBV2	TRBJ1-1	TGTGCCAGCAGTGAAGCGGTGATGGGGGCTGAAGCTTTCTTT	CASSEAVMGAEAFF
.	15	.	TRBV7-3	TRBJ2-3	TGTGCCAGCAGCCCCCGGGAGCGGGGCACAGATACGCAGTATTTT	CASSPRERGTDTQYF
few	13	TRBD2	TRBV7-6	TRBJ2-1	TGTGCCAGCAGCTGGGGGGGGGTGAATGAGCAGTTCTTC	CASSWGGVNEQFF
.	16	TRBD1	TRBV5-3	TRBJ2-5	TGTGCCAGCAGTCAAAAGACAGGGGGAGGAGGAGAGACCCAGTACTTC	CASSQKTGGGGETQYF
.	14	TRBD1	TRBV6-1	TRBJ1-1	TGTGCCAGCAGCCACAGGGGGGTACGGGCTGAAGCTTTCTTT	CASSHRGVRAEAFF
.	15	.	TRBV10-1	TRBJ2-1	TGCGCCAGCGCGAGAACCAATACAGGGTACAATGAGCAGTTCTTC	CASARTNTGYNEQFF
.	14	.	TRBV20-1	TRBJ2-7	TGCAGTGCCGAAACCGGGACGGAAGGGTACGAGCAGTACTTC	CSAETGTEGYEQYF
.	16	TRBD2	TRBV6-9	TRBJ2-5	TGTGCCAGCAGTTGGGTGACTAGCGGGATGGGGGAGACCCAGTACTTC	CASSWVTSGMGETQYF
.	16	.	TRBV7-8	TRBJ2-3	TGTGCCAGCAGCTTAGGACCCGCCGGAGGCACAGATACGCAGTATTTT	CASSLGPAGGTDTQYF
few	15	TRBD1	TRBV7-2	TRBJ2-2	TGTGCCAGCAGCTTATTACAGGGGGGTACCGGGGAGCTGTTTTTT	CASSLLQGGTGELFF
many	17	TRBD1	TRBV6-1	TRBJ1-6	TGTGCCAGCCTCACCCGGACAGGGGGCTCCTATAATTCACCCCTCCACTTC	CASLTRTGGSYNSPLHF
.	15	.	TRBV7-2	TRBJ2-6	TGTGCCAGCAGCCTAGGGGGGACTGGGGCCAACGTCCTGACTTTC	CASSLGGTGANVLTF
.	14	TRBD1	TRBV10-2	TRBJ2-7	TGCGCCAGCAGTCGACAGGGGTTAATCGGCGAGCAGTACTTC	CASSRQGLIGEQYF
.	13	.	TRBV7-6	TRBJ1-2	TGTGCCAGCAGCTTAGGGGGCGGAAATGGCTACACCTTC	CASSLGGGNGYTF
.	13	.	TRBV12-3/TRBV12-4	TRBJ2-7	TGTGCCAGCAGTTTGGACGGACCCTACGAGCAGTACTTC	CASSLDGPYEQYF
once	15	.	TRBV12-3/TRBV12-4	TRBJ2-2	TGTGCCAGCAGTTTATTCGGGGGGCATACCGGGGAGCTGTTTTTT	CASSLFGGHTGELFF
.	13	.	TRBV7-2	TRBJ2-1	TGTGCCAGCGGCGTGAGCTCCTACAATGAGCAGTTCTTC	CASGVSSYNEQFF
few	13	.	TRBV7-3	TRBJ2-5	TGTGCCAGCAGCTTAACGGCGTGGGAGACCCAGTACTTC	CASSLTAWETQYF
.	15	TRBD2	TRBV7-6	TRBJ2-1	TGTGCCAGCAGCTCAAGCGGGGGGCTTTGGAATGAGCAGTTCTTC	CASSSSGGLWNEQFF
.	14	TRBD2	TRBV6-8	TRBJ2-7	TGTGCCAGCAGCACCCTGGGGGGGGGCTACGAGCAGTACTTC	CASSTLGGGYEQYF
.	15	.	TRBV7-1	TRBJ2-5	TGTGCCAGCAGCTCCCCTGGGCGGTCCGGGGAGACCCAGTACTTC	CASSSPGRSGETQYF
.	13	.	TRBV11-2	TRBJ2-7	TGTGCCAGCAGCTTAGGGGGACCCACCGAGCAGTACTTC	CASSLGGPTEQYF
once	13	.	TRBV7-2	TRBJ2-7	TGTGCCAGCAGTTTTGACGGGAGACGCGAGCAGTACTTC	CASSFDGRREQYF
.	18	.	TRBV5-6	TRBJ2-3	TGTGCCAGCAGCTTGTCCCGAATTGAGGCTAGCCCACCAGATACGCAGTATTTT	CASSLSRIEASPPDTQYF
.	13	.	TRBV7-3	TRBJ2-3	TGTGCCAGCAGCTTACCTAGCACAGATACGCAGTATTTT	CASSLPSTDTQYF
few	18	TRBD1	TRBV7-6	TRBJ2-7	TGTGCCAGCAGCTTAGCCTCGGGACAGGGAGGTTGGTACTACGAGCAGTACTTC	CASSLASGQGGWYYEQYF
.	13	.	TRBV7-2	TRBJ1-1	TGTGCCAGCAGCGCGCAGGGGAACACTGAAGCTTTCTTT	CASSAQGNTEAFF
.	16	TRBD2	TRBV7-2	TRBJ2-3	TGTGCCAGCAGCAGGACGGGAGGCGGAAGCACAGATACGCAGTATTTT	CASSRTGGGSTDTQYF
medium-sized	17	.	TRBV7-3	TRBJ2-1	TGTGCCAGCAGCTTATTCAGTAAAGACCTCACCTACAATGAGCAGTTCTTC	CASSLFSKDLTYNEQFF
once	15	.	TRBV12-3/TRBV12-4	TRBJ2-6	TGTGCCAGCAGTTTGACGTTCTCTGGGGCCAACGTCCTGACTTTC	CASSLTFSGANVLTF
.	17	TRBD1	TRBV6-5	TRBJ2-6	TGTGCCAGCAGTTACGGGGACAGCTTCTCTGGGGCCAACGTCCTGACTTTC	CASSYGDSFSGANVLTF
.	13	TRBD1	TRBV12-3/TRBV12-4	TRBJ2-4	TGTGCCAGCACTTGGGACAGGGCAGACATTCAGTACTTC	CASTWDRADIQYF
.	17	.	TRBV6-1	TRBJ2-3	TGTGCCAGCAGCCAGGACCTAACGAGGCCGCGCACAGATACGCAGTATTTT	CASSQDLTRPRTDTQYF
few	17	TRBD2	TRBV7-6	TRBJ2-7	TGTGCCAGCAGCCCAGCGGGGGAGGGGCGGGACTCCTACGAGCAGTACTTC	CASSPAGEGRDSYEQYF
medium-sized	14	TRBD1	TRBV27	TRBJ2-5	TGTGCCAGCAGTGCACAGGGGGGACAAGAGACCCAGTACTTC	CASSAQGGQETQYF
.	13	.	TRBV9	TRBJ1-4	TGTGCCAGCAGCGGCGGGGTTTTTGAAAAACTGTTTTTT	CASSGGVFEKLFF
.	15	.	TRBV7-6	TRBJ2-5	TGTGCCAGCAGCTTAGGGGCCGGAAATAGGGATGAGCAGTACTTC	CASSLGAGNRDEQYF
medium-sized	16	TRBD2	TRBV5-4	TRBJ2-5	TGTGCCAGCAGCCCCGGGAAAGCGGGGAGACAAGAGACCCAGTACTTC	CASSPGKAGRQETQYF
many	14	TRBD1	TRBV9	TRBJ1-2	TGTGCCAGCAGCGTCGACAGGGGGAACTATGGCTACACCTTC	CASSVDRGNYGYTF
few	15	TRBD1	TRBV7-6	TRBJ2-7	TGTGCCAGCAGCTACAGGGGACAGGGTACCTACGAGCAGTACTTC	CASSYRGQGTYEQYF